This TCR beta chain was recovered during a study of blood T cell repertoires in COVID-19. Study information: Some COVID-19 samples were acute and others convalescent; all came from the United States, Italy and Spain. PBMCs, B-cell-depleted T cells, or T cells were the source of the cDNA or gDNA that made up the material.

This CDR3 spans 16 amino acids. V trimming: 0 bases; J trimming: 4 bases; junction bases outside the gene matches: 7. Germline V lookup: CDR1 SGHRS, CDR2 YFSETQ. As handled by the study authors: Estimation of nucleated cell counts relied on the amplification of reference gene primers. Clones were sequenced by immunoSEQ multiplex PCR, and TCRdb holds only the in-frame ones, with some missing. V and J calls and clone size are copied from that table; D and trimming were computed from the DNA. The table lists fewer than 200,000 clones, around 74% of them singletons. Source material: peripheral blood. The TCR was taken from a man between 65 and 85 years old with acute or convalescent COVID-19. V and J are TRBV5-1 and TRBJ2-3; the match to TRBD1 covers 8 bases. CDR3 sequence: CASSLAGAGGADTQYF. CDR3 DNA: TGCGCCAGCAGCTTGGCCGGGGCAGGGGGCGCAGATACGCAGTATTTT.